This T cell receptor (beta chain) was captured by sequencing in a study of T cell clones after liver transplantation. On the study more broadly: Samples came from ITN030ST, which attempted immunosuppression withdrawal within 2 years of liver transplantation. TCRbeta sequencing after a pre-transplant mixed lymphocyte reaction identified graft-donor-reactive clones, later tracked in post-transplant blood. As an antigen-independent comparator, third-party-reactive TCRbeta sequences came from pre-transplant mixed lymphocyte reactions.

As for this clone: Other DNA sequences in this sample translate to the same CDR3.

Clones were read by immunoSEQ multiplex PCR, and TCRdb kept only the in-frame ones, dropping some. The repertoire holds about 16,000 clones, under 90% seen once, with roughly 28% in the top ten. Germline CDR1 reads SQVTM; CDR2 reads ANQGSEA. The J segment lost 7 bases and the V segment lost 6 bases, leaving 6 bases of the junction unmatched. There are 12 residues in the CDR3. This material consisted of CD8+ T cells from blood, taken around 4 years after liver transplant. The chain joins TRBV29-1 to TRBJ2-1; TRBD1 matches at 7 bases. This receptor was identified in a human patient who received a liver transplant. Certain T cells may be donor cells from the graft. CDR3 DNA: TGCAGCGTGACAGGGAGTAGGAATGAGCAGTTCTTC. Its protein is CSVTGSRNEQFF.